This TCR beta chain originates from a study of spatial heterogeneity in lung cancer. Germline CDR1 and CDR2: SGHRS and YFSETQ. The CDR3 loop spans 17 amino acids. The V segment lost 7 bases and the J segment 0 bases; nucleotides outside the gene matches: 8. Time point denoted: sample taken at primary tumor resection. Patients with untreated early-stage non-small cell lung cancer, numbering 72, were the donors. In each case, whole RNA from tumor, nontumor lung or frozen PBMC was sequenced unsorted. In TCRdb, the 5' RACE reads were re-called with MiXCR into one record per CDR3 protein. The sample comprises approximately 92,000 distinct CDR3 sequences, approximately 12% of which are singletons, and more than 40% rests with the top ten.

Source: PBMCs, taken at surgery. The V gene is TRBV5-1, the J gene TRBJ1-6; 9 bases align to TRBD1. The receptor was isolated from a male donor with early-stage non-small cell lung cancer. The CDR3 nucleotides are TGCGCCAGCGGTCCTGGACAGGGGAGCTCCTATAATTCACCCCTCCACTTT. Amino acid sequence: CASGPGQGSSYNSPLHF.